One sample yielded the 15 T cell receptor beta chains listed below, sequenced in a study of blood T cell repertoires in COVID-19. Libraries were prepared by immunoSEQ multiplex PCR; TCRdb keeps only in-frame clonotypes and omits some of them. The sample holds 150,000 or so clones, approximately 85% seen once. The specimen sequenced was peripheral blood. These receptors were taken from a man aged 60-69 years with COVID-19, enrolled during active disease.

This clone has just a few counts. The chain recombines TRBV30 with TRBJ1-1, with D uncertain. The CDR3 runs to 15 residues. The V and J ends lost 2 bases and 5 bases respectively, with 18 bases between them. The germline gives CDR1 GTSNPN, CDR2 SVGIG (reference sequence). CDR3 region: CAWSYPVRDSTEAFF. CDR3 nucleotides: TGTGCCTGGAGTTACCCTGTGCGGGATAGTACTGAAGCTTTCTTT.

The V and J genes are TRBV5-1 and TRBJ2-1; D call uncertain. CDR1 and CDR2 from the germline V gene are SGHRS and YFSETQ. The CDR3 is 15 amino acids. V was pared by 0 bases and J by 3 bases, with 10 bases between. The CDR3 region is CASSLEQQRYNEQFF. DNA of the CDR3: TGCGCCAGCAGCTTGGAACAGCAACGCTACAATGAGCAGTTCTTC.

This CDR3 reads CASGTGMNTEAFF. In DNA, the CDR3 is TGTGCCAGCGGGACAGGGATGAACACTGAAGCTTTCTTT. V gene TRBV10-3 combines with J gene TRBJ1-1; 9 nucleotides agree with TRBD1. Germline V gene data show CDR1 as ENHRY and CDR2 as SYGVKD. Losses at the gene ends were 10 bases for V and 0 bases for J; bases not matched to a gene: 3. The CDR3 consists of 13 residues.

V is TRBV6-2 or TRBV6-3 and J is TRBJ1-2, with TRBD1 identical over 11 bases. This CDR3 spans 16 amino acids. V shed 0 bases and J 3 bases; nucleotides not matched to a gene: 3. The germline V gene has CDR1 MNHEY and CDR2 SVGEGT. In DNA form, the CDR3 reads TGTGCCAGCAGTTACTCGAGGGACAGGGGGTACTATGGCTACACCTTC. Its protein is CASSYSRDRGYYGYTF.

The chain employs TRBV20-1 and TRBJ2-7; D gene ambiguous. CDR3 length: 12 residues. Germline CDR1 and CDR2: DFQATT and SNEGSKA (reference sequence). Trimming left V 3 bases short and J 3 bases short, with 9 bases between. The CDR3 nucleotides read TGCAGTGCTAGTGTCGCAGTCTACGAGCAGTACTTC. Its protein product is CSASVAVYEQYF.

This clone was seen only once. DNA for the CDR3: TGTGCCAGCACTAGACTAGCGGATGTGGGAGAGACCCAGTACTTC. Its translation: CASTRLADVGETQYF. The genes are TRBV2 and TRBJ2-5, with 9 bases matching TRBD2. This CDR3 is built from 15 residues. Germline loops: CDR1 SNHLY, CDR2 FYNNEI. The junction had 10 bases not matched to a gene; V was cut back by 7 bases and J by 4 bases.

CDR3 amino acids: CASGQGLNSPLHF. The DNA for the CDR3 is TGTGCCAGCGGCCAGGGGTTGAATTCACCCCTCCACTTT. The chain couples TRBV6-5 to TRBJ1-6, with D tentatively TRBD1 (6 bases). Germline values: CDR1 MNHEY, CDR2 SVGAGI. V was clipped by 8 bases and J by 7 bases, with 12 bases between them. The CDR3 is made up of 13 amino acids.

The V call is TRBV6-1, the J call TRBJ1-1; 8 nucleotides align to TRBD1. Looked up from germline, CDR1 is MNHNS and CDR2 is SASEGT. The CDR3 consists of 17 residues. Trimming removed 2 bases from V and 4 bases from J; junction bases left unmatched: 12. CDR3 loop: CASSETDRGVPVTEAFF. The CDR3 nucleotides are TGTGCCAGCAGTGAAACAGACAGGGGAGTTCCGGTCACTGAAGCTTTCTTT.

The V call is TRBV19, the J call TRBJ1-6; TRBD1 matches 9 bases. Germline CDR1 reads LNHDA; CDR2 reads SQIVND (reference sequence). The CDR3 has 16 residues. V lost 2 bases to trimming and J lost 7 bases; unmatched junction nucleotides: 6. CDR3 in amino acids: CASSISKDRGNSPLHF. CDR3 coding DNA: TGTGCCAGTAGTATATCAAAGGACAGGGGAAATTCACCCCTCCACTTT.

The V gene is TRBV18, the J gene TRBJ2-5; D gene uncertain. Trimming removed 3 bases from V and 4 bases from J, with 9 bases in between. In germline, CDR1 is KGHSH, CDR2 LQKENI. The CDR3 contains 13 residues. CDR3 residues: CASSPGSGETQYF. The CDR3 DNA is TGTGCCAGCTCACCTGGCAGTGGAGAGACCCAGTACTTC. The full variable domain, in which reference TRBV18 and TRBJ2-5 provide the parts outside the CDR3, is NAGVMQNPRHLVRRRGQEARLRCSPMKGHSHVYWYRQLPEEGLKFMVYLQKENIIDESGMPKERFSAEFPKEGPSILRIQQVVRGDSAAYFCASSPGSGETQYFGPGTRLLVL.

V usage is TRBV7-8 and J usage is TRBJ1-5; D is perhaps TRBD1 (5 bases). Germline V gives CDR1 SGHVS, CDR2 FQNEAQ. V lost 0 bases and J 1 base, leaving 7 bases between the germline ends. The CDR3 is 15 amino acids. The CDR3: CASSLAGGSNQPQHF. CDR3 bases: TGTGCCAGCAGCTTAGCCGGGGGAAGCAATCAGCCCCAGCATTTT.

V is TRBV3-1 (or the pseudogene TRBV3-2) and J is TRBJ1-3; no definite D call. V lost 3 bases and J lost 0, with 12 bases in between. CDR3 length: 16 amino acids. Looked up from germline, CDR1 is LGHDT and CDR2 is YNNKEL (reference sequence). The CDR3 spells CASSHLVGPSGNTIYF. For the CDR3, the DNA is TGTGCCAGCAGCCATCTTGTTGGGCCCTCTGGAAACACCATATATTTT.

The CDR3 region is CASGQMRREEYF. CDR3 nucleotides: TGTGCCAGCGGTCAAATGAGGCGGGAGGAGTATTTT. This chain links TRBV12-3 or TRBV12-4 with TRBJ2-3, with 8 positions matching TRBD2. The V gene end was trimmed by 8 bases and the J gene end by 13 bases; junction bases not matched to a gene: 11. CDR3 length: 12 amino acids.

This clone was detected only a few times. This chain joins TRBV18 and TRBJ1-1; 8 nucleotides agree with TRBD1. Germline trimming cut 4 bases from V and 1 base from J; bases unmatched to any gene: 2. From germline, CDR1 is KGHSH and CDR2 LQKENI. This CDR3 contains 14 residues. CDR3 amino acids: CASSLGQGNTEAFF. The CDR3 DNA reads as TGTGCCAGCTCACTCGGACAGGGGAACACTGAAGCTTTCTTT.

The chain has TRBV30 and TRBJ2-2, with 7 bases lining up with TRBD1. CDR3 length equals 15 residues. Germline V CDR1 and CDR2: GTSNPN, SVGIG (reference sequence). V trimming: 2 bases; J trimming: 4 bases; junction bases outside the gene matches: 7. DNA for the CDR3: TGTGCCTGGAGTAGACAGGGAGCGACCACCGGGGAGCTGTTTTTT. Translating gives CAWSRQGATTGELFF.